The T cell receptor (beta chain) described here comes from a study of T cells in Graves' hyperthyroidism and ophthalmopathy. The investigators amplified TCR beta CDR3 regions from RNA transcripts. RT-PCR in the first round (using the HTBI primer set) targeted the TCR CDR3. TCRdb processed the multiplex PCR reads anew with MiXCR; each CDR3 protein has one entry. Here the sample spans 550,000 to 850,000 distinct CDR3 sequences, approximately 19% being singletons. The CDR3 is 14 amino acids. Deletions cut 7 bases from V and 0 bases from J, with 10 bases between. Germline-derived CDR1 and CDR2 are MNHNS and SASEGT.

The sequence came from a woman between 50 and 59 years old with Graves' hyperthyroidism that later progressed to Graves' ophthalmopathy. The chain employs TRBV6-1 and TRBJ1-3; D gene uncertain. What was sequenced was blood. The CDR3 DNA follows: TGTGCCAGCATGCTCCGGGACTCTGGAAACACCATATATTTT. It yields the protein CASMLRDSGNTIYF.